This T cell receptor beta chain was profiled in a study of PD-1 blockade in classical Hodgkin lymphoma. General study results and limits: Why the repertoires differ is still unclear, perhaps disease activity or prior therapy. Baseline TCR diversity was reportedly lower in newly diagnosed patients than healthy donors.

Points on this clone: Its antigen is as yet unknown.

Specified time point: newly diagnosed, previously untreated cHL patient sample. Applied to thawed PBMCs, magnetic negative selection was the method used to isolate CD8+ T cells. Comparison came from newly diagnosed, untreated classical Hodgkin lymphoma PBMCs. Libraries were prepared by immunoSEQ multiplex PCR; TCRdb keeps only in-frame clonotypes and omits some of them. The repertoire holds a few thousand clones, with approximately 77% as singletons. V was shortened by 5 bases and J by 4 bases, with 6 bases between the two germline ends. Germline-derived CDR1 and CDR2 are MNHGY and SVAAGI. This CDR3 contains 11 residues.

The sample was CD8+ T cells from blood. This receptor was identified in a human donor with classical Hodgkin lymphoma. The chain recombines TRBV6-9 with TRBJ2-7, with D perhaps matching TRBD1 (5 bases). The CDR3 reads CASSKGYEQYF. The CDR3 DNA reads TGTGCCAGCAGTAAGGGGTACGAGCAGTACTTC.